Presented here are 7 T cell receptor beta chains from one specimen sequenced in a study of blood T cell repertoires in COVID-19. Sequencing used immunoSEQ multiplex PCR; TCRdb keeps in-frame clones, though not all of them. In the table there are approximately 98,000 clones, less than 85% of which are singletons. What was sequenced was peripheral blood. These receptor sequences come from a woman in her 40s with acute or convalescent COVID-19.

The V and J genes are TRBV13 and TRBJ2-7, with TRBD1 matching 8 bases. CDR1 is PRHDT and CDR2 is FYEKMQ in the germline V gene (reference sequence). The V segment lost 1 base and the J segment 2 bases; nucleotides outside the gene matches: 10. This CDR3 region has 17 residues. This CDR3 is CASSLVRGQFNTYEQYF. The CDR3 coding sequence is TGTGCCAGCAGCTTAGTCAGGGGGCAATTTAATACCTACGAGCAGTACTTC.

For this clone: At the DNA level, this CDR3 is encoded by other sequences in the same sample as well. This chain connects TRBV27 to TRBJ2-1; D gene uncertain. The CDR3 contains 12 residues. The V end lost 5 bases, the J end lost 5 bases, and 7 bases lay between the germline ends. CDR1 is MNHEY, CDR2 SMNVEV, per germline (reference sequence). CDR3 bases: TGTGCCAGCAGTGGCACTAACAATGAGCAGTTCTTC. Translated, it gives CASSGTNNEQFF.

The genes are TRBV5-1 and TRBJ2-3; 9 bases are a match to TRBD2. Germline loops: CDR1 SGHRS, CDR2 YFSETQ. This CDR3 region has 20 residues. The J segment lost 2 bases and the V segment lost 2 bases, leaving 18 bases of the junction unmatched. CDR3 amino acids: CASSFGTSPPPRGYTDTQYF. CDR3 bases: TGCGCCAGCAGCTTTGGGACTAGCCCGCCACCCCGAGGGTACACAGATACGCAGTATTTT.

V gene TRBV5-1 combines with J gene TRBJ1-1; D unclear. CDR3 length: 14 amino acids. Germline loops: CDR1 SGHRS, CDR2 YFSETQ. V was trimmed by 0 bases and J by 2 bases, leaving 8 bases between them. CDR3 DNA sequence: TGCGCCAGCAGCTTGGCAGGCCAAAACACTGAAGCTTTCTTT. This encodes CASSLAGQNTEAFF.

The chain is built from TRBV10-3 and TRBJ2-2, with D perhaps matching TRBD1 (6 bases). Deletions cut 6 bases from V and 5 bases from J, with 16 bases between. CDR3 length equals 15 residues. Germline CDR1 and CDR2: ENHRY and SYGVKD. CDR3 nucleotide sequence: TGTGCCATCAGGCCGGCACAGGGAGAAACCGGGGAGCTGTTTTTT. This encodes CAIRPAQGETGELFF.

The rearrangement uses TRBV2 and TRBJ2-1; the match to TRBD2 covers 12 bases. In germline, CDR1 is SNHLY, CDR2 FYNNEI. Trimming removed 3 bases from V and 5 bases from J; junction bases left unmatched: 11. This CDR3 is 18 amino acids long. The CDR3 DNA is TGTGCCAGCAGTGACCGGTCTAGCGGGGGGGTAGAGGACAATGAGCAGTTCTTC. It yields the protein CASSDRSSGGVEDNEQFF. Full variable domain (outside the CDR3, taken from reference TRBV2 and TRBJ2-1): EPEVTQTPSHQVTQMGQEVILRCVPISNHLYFYWYRQILGQKVEFLVSFYNNEISEKSEIFDDQFSVERPDGSNFTLKIRSTKLEDSAMYFCASSDRSSGGVEDNEQFFGPGTRLTVL.

CDR3 in amino acids: CASSPTGTDTQYF. The CDR3 region has the DNA TGTGCCAGCAGCCCCACAGGGACGGATACGCAGTATTTT. This chain connects TRBV7-6 to TRBJ2-3, with D possibly TRBD1 on 6 matching bases. V lost 5 bases, J lost 6 bases, and 12 bases lay in between. In germline, CDR1 is SGHVS, CDR2 FNYEAQ. The CDR3 is made up of 13 amino acids.